The T cell receptor (beta chain) described here comes from a study of blood T cell repertoires in COVID-19. The overall study: Whether acute or convalescent, the COVID-19 samples came from the United States, Italy and Spain. T cells, B-cell-depleted T cells, or PBMCs supplied cDNA or gDNA.

Clones were sequenced by immunoSEQ multiplex PCR, and TCRdb holds only the in-frame ones, with some missing. The repertoire holds some 87,000 clones, around 85% seen once, with approximately 25% in the top ten. The receptor's source is an elderly man with active or convalescent COVID-19. Specimen: peripheral blood.

CDR3 residues: CASSVRGDTQYF. The CDR3 DNA is TGCGCCAGCAGCGTCAGAGGGGATACGCAGTATTTT. The rearrangement uses TRBV5-1 and TRBJ2-3; D may be TRBD2 (5 bases). V lost 4 bases and J lost 6, with 9 bases in between. The CDR3 sequence is 12 residues long. Germline CDR1 reads SGHRS; CDR2 reads YFSETQ. The full variable domain, completed using reference TRBV5-1 and TRBJ2-3, is KAGVTQTPRYLIKTRGQQVTLSCSPISGHRSVSWYQQTPGQGLQFLFEYFSETQRNKGNFPGRFSGRQFSNSRSEMNVSTLELGDSALYLCASSVRGDTQYFGPGTRLTVL.